The clone carrying this T cell receptor beta chain was seen only once. What it binds is not known. 60 Vbeta and 13 Jbeta primers were used in PCR. TCRdb keeps only in-frame clones here, not all; method: immunoSEQ multiplex PCR. The sample shows under 250,000 clones, 82% of them seen only once. V gave up 0 bases and J gave up 1 base, with 10 bases separating them. The CDR3 is 16 amino acids. Germline V lookup: CDR1 SGHRS, CDR2 YFSETQ. This sample is part of a study of cytomegalovirus exposure and HLA in healthy donors. Study results and limitations: The classifier, whose performance was assessed in both the original and validation cohorts, reportedly diagnosed cytomegalovirus status with high specificity and sensitivity. Compared with the roughly 700-donor mean, an Asian-associated ancestry cluster reportedly had fewer N-insertions, according to a later analysis.

The sample was PBMCs. The TCR originated in a man in his forties or fifties in good health and CMV-seropositive. The gene calls are TRBV5-1 and TRBJ2-2, with a weak D call TRBD1 (6 bases). The CDR3 here is CASSLGQALNTGELFF. The CDR3 DNA reads TGCGCCAGCAGCTTGGGACAGGCCCTGAACACCGGGGAGCTGTTTTTT.